One sample yielded the 11 T cell receptor beta chains listed below, sequenced in a study of blood T cell repertoires in COVID-19. This table comes from immunoSEQ multiplex PCR, and its TCRdb copy is limited to in-frame clones, with some not included. This sample has tens of thousands of clones, with about nine tenths found just once. Sequenced input: peripheral blood. These receptors came from a woman aged 55 to 70 with active COVID-19.

V usage is TRBV4-1 and J usage is TRBJ1-2; 8 nucleotides match TRBD1. The trim removed 5 bases at V and 6 bases at J, leaving 11 bases unmatched. The length of the CDR3 is 15 residues. Germline V gives CDR1 MGHRA, CDR2 YSYEKL. The CDR3 DNA sequence: TGCGCCAGCAGCGACATACGCGCCAGGGGGCATGGCTACACCTTC. Amino acids: CASSDIRARGHGYTF.

The rearrangement links TRBV19 to TRBJ1-2; D perhaps matches TRBD1 (6 bases). Germline V gene data show CDR1 as LNHDA and CDR2 as SQIVND (reference sequence). The CDR3 length is 15 residues. Trimming shortened V by 5 bases and J by 0 bases, and 13 bases separated the two germline ends. CDR3 loop: CASSFRGPSNYGYTF. The CDR3 DNA reads TGTGCCAGTAGTTTCAGGGGCCCTTCTAACTATGGCTACACCTTC.

The chain uses TRBV18 and TRBJ1-1, with D unclear. CDR1 and CDR2 from the germline V gene are KGHSH and LQKENI. The CDR3 sequence is 13 residues long. Trimming stripped 6 bases from V and 3 bases from J, with 11 bases between. Here the CDR3 DNA reads TGTGCCAGCTCCCTCGGGAGGGACACTGAAGCTTTCTTT. Residues: CASSLGRDTEAFF.

This sequence joins TRBV7-3 and TRBJ1-1; 8 positions agree with TRBD1. V gave up 5 bases and J gave up 8 bases; unmatched junction bases: 10. The CDR3 totals 14 residues. Germline V CDR1 and CDR2: SGHTA, FQGTGA. CDR3 loop: CASSIRDRLSEAFF. The CDR3 nucleotides read TGTGCCAGCAGCATCCGGGACAGGCTTTCAGAAGCTTTCTTT.

The rearrangement links TRBV5-1 to TRBJ2-3; 14 bases match TRBD2. With V trimmed by 2 bases and J by 6 bases, 2 bases remained unmatched. CDR1 is SGHRS, CDR2 YFSETQ, per germline. The CDR3 spans 15 residues. The CDR3 reads CASSFGLAGGDTQYF. For the CDR3, the DNA is TGCGCCAGCAGCTTTGGACTAGCGGGGGGTGATACGCAGTATTTT.

The rearrangement links TRBV10-1 to TRBJ1-1; D might be TRBD1 (6 bases). This CDR3 contains 13 residues. Germline lookup yields CDR1 WNHNN and CDR2 SYGVQD (reference sequence). Trimming took off 5 bases at V and 2 bases at J, with 9 bases between the two ends. CDR3 region: CASSRTANTEAFF. The DNA of the CDR3 is TGCGCCAGCAGTAGGACAGCCAACACTGAAGCTTTCTTT.

The rearrangement links TRBV11-2 to TRBJ2-7, with 7 positions matching TRBD2. After removal of 6 bases from V and 12 bases from J, the junction contained 11 bases not matched to a gene. The germline gives CDR1 SGHAT, CDR2 FQNNGV. The CDR3 contains 12 residues. CDR3 bases: TGTGCCAGCAGAACTGGGGGGGGATTGGTGTACTTC. It yields the protein CASRTGGGLVYF.

This clone was found a few times. This sequence joins TRBV5-4 and TRBJ2-5, with D unclear. Germline V gene data show CDR1 as SGHNT and CDR2 as YYREEE (reference sequence). With 2 bases removed from V and 0 bases from J, the gap between germline ends came to 8 bases. The CDR3 is made up of 14 amino acids. The DNA of the CDR3 is TGTGCCAGCAGCTTTCGGAGTAACCAAGAGACCCAGTACTTC. This translates into CASSFRSNQETQYF.

The chain couples TRBV15 to TRBJ1-5; no clear D. V lost 5 bases and J 3 bases, leaving 5 bases between the germline ends. Germline V gives CDR1 LNHNV, CDR2 YYDKDF (reference sequence). The CDR3 is 12 amino acids. The CDR3, as DNA: TGTGCCACCAGCCGCGCCAATCAGCCCCAGCATTTT. Translating it yields CATSRANQPQHF.

A word on this clone: At the DNA level, this CDR3 is encoded by other sequences in the same sample as well. The chain combines TRBV5-1 with TRBJ1-1; TRBD1 matches 8 bases. Looked up from germline, CDR1 is SGHRS and CDR2 is YFSETQ. The CDR3 is 14 amino acids. Trimming at V came to 0 bases and at J to 4 bases, leaving 2 bases not matched to a gene. CDR3 in amino acids: CASSLATGGTEAFF. The DNA for the CDR3 is TGCGCCAGCAGCTTGGCTACAGGGGGCACTGAAGCTTTCTTT.

This clone was detected once. The chain employs TRBV2 and TRBJ1-1; tentatively, D is TRBD1 (5 bases). Trimming stripped 4 bases from V and 5 bases from J, with 17 bases between. Per germline, CDR1 SNHLY and CDR2 FYNNEI. The CDR3 sequence is 15 residues long. CDR3 coding DNA: TGTGCCAGCAGTGCACGGGGGAGTTCGGAGACTGAAGCTTTCTTT. This translates into CASSARGSSETEAFF.